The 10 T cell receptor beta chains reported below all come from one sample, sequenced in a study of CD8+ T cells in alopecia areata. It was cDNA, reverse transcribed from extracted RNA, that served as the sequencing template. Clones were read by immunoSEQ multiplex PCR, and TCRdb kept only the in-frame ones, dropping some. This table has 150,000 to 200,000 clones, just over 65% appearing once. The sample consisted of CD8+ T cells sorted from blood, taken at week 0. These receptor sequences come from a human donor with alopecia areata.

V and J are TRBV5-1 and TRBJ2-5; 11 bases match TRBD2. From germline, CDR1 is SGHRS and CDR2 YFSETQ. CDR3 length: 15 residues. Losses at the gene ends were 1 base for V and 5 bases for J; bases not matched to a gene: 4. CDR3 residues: CASSLRASGGETQYF. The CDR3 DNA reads TGCGCCAGCAGCTTGCGGGCTAGCGGGGGGGAGACCCAGTACTTC.

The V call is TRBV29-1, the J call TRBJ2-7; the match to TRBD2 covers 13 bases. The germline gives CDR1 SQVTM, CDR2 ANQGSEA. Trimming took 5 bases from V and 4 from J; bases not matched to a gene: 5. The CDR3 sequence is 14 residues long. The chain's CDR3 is CSVSGLAGTYEQYF. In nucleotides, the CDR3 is TGCAGCGTTTCGGGACTAGCGGGGACGTACGAGCAGTACTTC.

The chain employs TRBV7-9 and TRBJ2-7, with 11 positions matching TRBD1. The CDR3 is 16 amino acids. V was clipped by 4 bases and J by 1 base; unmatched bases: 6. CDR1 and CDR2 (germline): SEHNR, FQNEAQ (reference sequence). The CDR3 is CASSSPGQGVSYEQYF. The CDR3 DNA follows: TGTGCCAGCAGCTCCCCGGGACAGGGGGTATCCTACGAGCAGTACTTC. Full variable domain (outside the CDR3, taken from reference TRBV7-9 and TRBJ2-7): DTGVSQNPRHKITKRGQNVTFRCDPISEHNRLYWYRQTLGQGPEFLTYFQNEAQLEKSRLLSDRFSAERPKGSFSTLEIQRTEQGDSAMYLCASSSPGQGVSYEQYFGPGTRLTVT.

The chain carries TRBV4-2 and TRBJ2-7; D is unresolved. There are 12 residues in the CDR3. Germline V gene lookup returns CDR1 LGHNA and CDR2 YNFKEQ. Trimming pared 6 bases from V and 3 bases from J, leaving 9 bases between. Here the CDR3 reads CASSPGGYEQYF. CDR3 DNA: TGTGCCAGCAGTCCTGGCGGCTACGAGCAGTACTTC.

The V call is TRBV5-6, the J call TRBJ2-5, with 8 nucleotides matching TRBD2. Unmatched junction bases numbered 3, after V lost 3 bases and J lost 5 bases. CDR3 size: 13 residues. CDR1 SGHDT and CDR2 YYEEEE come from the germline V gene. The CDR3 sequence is CASSSGGPETQYF. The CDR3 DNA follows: TGTGCCAGCAGCTCGGGGGGGCCGGAGACCCAGTACTTC.

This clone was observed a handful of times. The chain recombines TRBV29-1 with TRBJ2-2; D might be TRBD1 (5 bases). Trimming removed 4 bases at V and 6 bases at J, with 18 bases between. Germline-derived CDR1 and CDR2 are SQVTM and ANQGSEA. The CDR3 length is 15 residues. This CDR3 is CSVVADSLSAGELFF. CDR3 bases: TGCAGCGTTGTAGCAGACAGTTTGTCGGCCGGGGAGCTGTTTTTT.

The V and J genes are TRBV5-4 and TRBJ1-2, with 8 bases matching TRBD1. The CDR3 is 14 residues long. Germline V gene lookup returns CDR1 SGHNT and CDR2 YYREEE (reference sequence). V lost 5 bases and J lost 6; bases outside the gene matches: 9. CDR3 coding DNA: TGTGCCAGCAGTCCAACAGGGGGGAGAGATGGCTACACCTTC. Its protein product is CASSPTGGRDGYTF.

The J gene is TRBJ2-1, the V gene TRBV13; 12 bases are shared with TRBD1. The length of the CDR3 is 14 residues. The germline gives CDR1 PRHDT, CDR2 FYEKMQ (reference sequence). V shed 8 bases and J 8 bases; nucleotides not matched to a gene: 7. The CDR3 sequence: CASAGTGGIDEQFF. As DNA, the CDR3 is TGTGCCAGCGCCGGGACAGGGGGCATCGATGAGCAGTTCTTC. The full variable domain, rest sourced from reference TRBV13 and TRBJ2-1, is AAGVIQSPRHLIKEKRETATLKCYPIPRHDTVYWYQQGPGQDPQFLISFYEKMQSDKGSIPDRFSAQQFSDYHSELNMSSLELGDSALYFCASAGTGGIDEQFFGPGTRLTVL.

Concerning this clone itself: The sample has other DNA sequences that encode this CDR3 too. CDR3 DNA sequence: TGTGCCAGCAGCGGAGGTGGGTACGAGCAGTACTTC. Residues: CASSGGGYEQYF. V usage is TRBV5-6 and J usage is TRBJ2-7; D is perhaps TRBD2 (5 bases). The CDR3 is 12 residues long. The V end was cut by 4 bases, the J end by 4 bases, with 9 bases between. Per germline, CDR1 SGHDT and CDR2 YYEEEE.

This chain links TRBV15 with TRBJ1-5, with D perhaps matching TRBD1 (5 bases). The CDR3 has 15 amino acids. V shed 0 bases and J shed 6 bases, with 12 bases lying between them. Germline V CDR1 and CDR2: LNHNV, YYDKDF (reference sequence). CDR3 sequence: CATSRDQGGSQPQHF. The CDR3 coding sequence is TGTGCCACCAGCAGAGATCAGGGCGGCTCTCAGCCCCAGCATTTT.